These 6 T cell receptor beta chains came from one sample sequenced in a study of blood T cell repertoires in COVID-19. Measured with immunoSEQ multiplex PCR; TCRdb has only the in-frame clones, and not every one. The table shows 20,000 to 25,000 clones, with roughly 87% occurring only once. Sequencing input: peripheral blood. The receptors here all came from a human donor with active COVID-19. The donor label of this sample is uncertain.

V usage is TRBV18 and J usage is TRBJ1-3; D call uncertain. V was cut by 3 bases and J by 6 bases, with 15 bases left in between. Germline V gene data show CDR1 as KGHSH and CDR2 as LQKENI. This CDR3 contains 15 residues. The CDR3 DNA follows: TGTGCCAGCTCACCCGAGCAGGCCCCTTCAAACACCATATATTTT. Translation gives CASSPEQAPSNTIYF.

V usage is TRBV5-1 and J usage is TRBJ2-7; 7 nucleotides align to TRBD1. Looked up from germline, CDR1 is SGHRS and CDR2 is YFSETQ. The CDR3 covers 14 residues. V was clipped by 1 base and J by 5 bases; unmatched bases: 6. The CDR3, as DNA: TGCGCCAGCAGCTTGCGGCAGGGGGTCCACGAGCAGTACTTC. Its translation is CASSLRQGVHEQYF.

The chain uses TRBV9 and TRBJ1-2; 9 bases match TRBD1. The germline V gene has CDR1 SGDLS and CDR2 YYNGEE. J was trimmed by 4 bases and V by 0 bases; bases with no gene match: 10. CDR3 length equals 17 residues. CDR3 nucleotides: TGTGCCAGCAGCGTAGATCCGGGACAGGGCATAGGCTATGGCTACACCTTC. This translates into CASSVDPGQGIGYGYTF.

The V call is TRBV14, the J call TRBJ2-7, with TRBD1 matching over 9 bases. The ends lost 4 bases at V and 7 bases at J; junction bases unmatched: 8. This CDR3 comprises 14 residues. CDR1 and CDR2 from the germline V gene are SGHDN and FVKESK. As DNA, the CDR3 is TGTGCCAGCAGCCCTATCACAGGGGGCAAAGAGCAGTACTTC. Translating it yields CASSPITGGKEQYF.

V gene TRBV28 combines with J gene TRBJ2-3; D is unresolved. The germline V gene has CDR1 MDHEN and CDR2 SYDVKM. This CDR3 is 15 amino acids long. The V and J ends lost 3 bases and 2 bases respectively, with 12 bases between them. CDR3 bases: TGTGCCAGCAGTTTTTCCCAGGTTGTCACAGATACGCAGTATTTT. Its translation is CASSFSQVVTDTQYF.

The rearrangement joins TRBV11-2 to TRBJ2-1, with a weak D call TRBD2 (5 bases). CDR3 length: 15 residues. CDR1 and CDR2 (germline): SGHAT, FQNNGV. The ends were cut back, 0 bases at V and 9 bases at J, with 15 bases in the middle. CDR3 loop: CASSLDRSGIGEQFF. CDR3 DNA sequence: TGTGCCAGCAGCTTAGATCGTTCGGGGATTGGTGAGCAGTTCTTC.